This T cell receptor (beta chain) was identified during a study of T cell responses to AZD1222 COVID-19 vaccine. Some clones are missing from TCRdb's copy, which holds only in-frame ones; the method was immunoSEQ multiplex PCR. Of about 55,000 clones listed, more than 80% are singletons. The sample was peripheral blood, taken on day 0 of AZD1222 vaccination. This clonotype was obtained from an adult in good health.

The CDR3 is CASSLGPWGLNQPQHF. In nucleotides, the CDR3 is TGTGCCAGCAGCTTAGGTCCGTGGGGGTTAAATCAGCCCCAGCATTTT. The rearrangement links TRBV7-2 to TRBJ1-5; a possible D gene is TRBD1 (5 bases). Trimming left V 1 base short and J 4 bases short, with 14 bases between. Germline assignment: CDR1 SGHTA and CDR2 FQGNSA. The length of the CDR3 is 16 residues.